This T cell receptor (beta chain) emerged from a study of Graves' ophthalmopathy and Graves' hyperthyroidism. This clonotype came up many times. Its antigen is not known. Amplification of the TCR beta CDR3 regions used RNA transcripts (as template). Second-round multiplex PCR came after a first-round RT-PCR that employed HTBI primers. TCRdb re-analysed the multiplex PCR reads in MiXCR, keeping a single row per CDR3 protein. The profile shows hundreds of thousands of distinct CDR3 sequences, around 21% of them singletons. Study outcomes and limitations: Most thyroid clonotypes with frequency above 0.001 were detected in blood too.

The CDR3 has 15 amino acids. V dropped 5 bases and J dropped 1; count of bases not matched to a gene: 7. Germline lookup yields CDR1 MDHEN and CDR2 SYDVKM. A diagnosis was made from clinical symptoms together with serum thyroxine, TRAb, thyroid ultrasound and orbital computed tomography. The PBMCs used were ones drawn from about 9.7 ml of fresh peripheral blood. The chain recombines TRBV28 with TRBJ1-2; 7 bases are a match to TRBD1. This clonotype was obtained from a woman in her late teens or twenties with stable Graves' hyperthyroidism. Sequencing was done on a sample of peripheral blood. CDR3 DNA sequence: TGTGCCAGCAGTCACGGACAGGCGCGTAACTATGGCTACACCTTC. Protein product: CASSHGQARNYGYTF.